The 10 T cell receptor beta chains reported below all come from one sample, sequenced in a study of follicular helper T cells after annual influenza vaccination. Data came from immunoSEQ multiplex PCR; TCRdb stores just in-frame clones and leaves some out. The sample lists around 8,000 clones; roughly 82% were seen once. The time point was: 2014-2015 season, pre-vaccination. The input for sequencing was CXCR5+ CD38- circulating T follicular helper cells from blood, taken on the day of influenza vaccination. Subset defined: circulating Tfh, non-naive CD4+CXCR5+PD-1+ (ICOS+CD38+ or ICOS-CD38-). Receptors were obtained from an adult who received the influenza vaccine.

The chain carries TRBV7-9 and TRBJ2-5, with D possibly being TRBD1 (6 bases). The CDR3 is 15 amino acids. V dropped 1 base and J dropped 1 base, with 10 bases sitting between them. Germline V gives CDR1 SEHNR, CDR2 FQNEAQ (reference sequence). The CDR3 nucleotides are TGTGCCAGCAGCTTAGGGGGGCGGACCCAAGAGACCCAGTACTTC. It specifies CASSLGGRTQETQYF.

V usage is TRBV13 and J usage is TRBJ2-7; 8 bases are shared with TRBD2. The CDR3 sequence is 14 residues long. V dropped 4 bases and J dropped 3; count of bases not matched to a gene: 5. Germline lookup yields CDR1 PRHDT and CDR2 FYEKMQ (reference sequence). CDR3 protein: CASSYGGAVYEQYF. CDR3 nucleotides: TGTGCCAGCAGCTACGGGGGGGCCGTCTACGAGCAGTACTTC.

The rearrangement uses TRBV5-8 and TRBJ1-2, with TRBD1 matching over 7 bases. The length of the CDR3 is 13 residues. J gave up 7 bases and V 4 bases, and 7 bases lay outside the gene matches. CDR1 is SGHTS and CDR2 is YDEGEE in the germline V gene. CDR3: CASSVQGRGGYTF. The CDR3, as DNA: TGTGCCAGCAGCGTACAGGGGAGGGGTGGCTACACCTTC.

CDR3 sequence (DNA): TGTGCCTGGAGTGTACCTAGGTCGGTAGCGGGGGCGGGAGAGACCCAGTACTTC. Translation gives CAWSVPRSVAGAGETQYF. This sequence joins TRBV30 and TRBJ2-5; 9 bases match TRBD2. With 0 bases clipped from V and 4 bases from J, the junction kept 15 bases outside the gene matches. The CDR3 is made up of 18 amino acids. CDR1 is GTSNPN and CDR2 is SVGIG in the germline V gene (reference sequence). Looking up the rest from reference TRBV30 and TRBJ2-5 gives the full variable domain: SQTIHQWPATLVQPVGSPLSLECTVEGTSNPNLYWYRQAAGRGLQLLFYSVGIGQISSEVPQNLSASRPQDRQFILSSKKLLLSDSGFYLCAWSVPRSVAGAGETQYFGPGTRLLVL.

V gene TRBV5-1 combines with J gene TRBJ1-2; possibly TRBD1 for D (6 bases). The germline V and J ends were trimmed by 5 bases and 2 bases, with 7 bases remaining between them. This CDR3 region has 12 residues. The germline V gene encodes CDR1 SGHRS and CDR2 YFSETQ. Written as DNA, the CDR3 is TGCGCCAGCAGGGACAGCAACTATGGCTACACCTTC. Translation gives CASRDSNYGYTF.

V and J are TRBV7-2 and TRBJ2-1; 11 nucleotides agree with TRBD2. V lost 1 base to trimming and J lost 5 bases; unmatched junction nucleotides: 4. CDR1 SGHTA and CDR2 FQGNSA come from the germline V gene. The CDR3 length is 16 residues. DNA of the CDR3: TGTGCCAGCAGCTTAGGGCTAGCGGGGGGTGACAATGAGCAGTTCTTC. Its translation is CASSLGLAGGDNEQFF.

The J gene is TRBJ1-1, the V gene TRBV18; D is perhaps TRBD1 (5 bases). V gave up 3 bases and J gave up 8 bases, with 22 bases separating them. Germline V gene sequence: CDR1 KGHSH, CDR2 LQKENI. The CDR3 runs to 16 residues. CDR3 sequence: CASSPNVLRGGEEAFF. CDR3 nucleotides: TGTGCCAGCTCACCGAACGTTCTCCGGGGCGGGGAAGAAGCTTTCTTT.

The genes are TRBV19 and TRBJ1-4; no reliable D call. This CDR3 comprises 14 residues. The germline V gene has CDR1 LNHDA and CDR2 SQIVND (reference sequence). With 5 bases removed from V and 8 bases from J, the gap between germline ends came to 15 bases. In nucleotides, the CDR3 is TGTGCCAGTAGTCGTGGTAGGACGGGAGAAAAACTGTTTTTT. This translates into CASSRGRTGEKLFF.

CDR3 in amino acids: CSVESRAVNTEAFF. The CDR3 DNA is TGCAGCGTTGAAAGCAGGGCTGTGAACACTGAAGCTTTCTTT. V is TRBV29-1 and J is TRBJ1-1, with TRBD1 as a possible D gene (5 bases). Trimming took off 2 bases at V and 0 bases at J, with 10 bases between the two ends. The CDR3 is 14 amino acids. The germline V gene has CDR1 SQVTM and CDR2 ANQGSEA. Combining the CDR3 with reference TRBV29-1 and TRBJ1-1 gives the whole variable domain SAVISQKPSRDICQRGTSLTIQCQVDSQVTMMFWYRQQPGQSLTLIATANQGSEATYESGFVIDKFPISRPNLTFSTLTVSNMSPEDSSIYLCSVESRAVNTEAFFGQGTRLTVV.

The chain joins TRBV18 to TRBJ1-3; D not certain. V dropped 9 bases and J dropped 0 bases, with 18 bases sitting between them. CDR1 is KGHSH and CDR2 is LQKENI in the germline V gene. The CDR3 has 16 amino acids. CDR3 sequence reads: CASGPSQAFSGNTIYF. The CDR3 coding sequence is TGTGCCAGTGGGCCGAGCCAGGCCTTCTCTGGAAACACCATATATTTT.